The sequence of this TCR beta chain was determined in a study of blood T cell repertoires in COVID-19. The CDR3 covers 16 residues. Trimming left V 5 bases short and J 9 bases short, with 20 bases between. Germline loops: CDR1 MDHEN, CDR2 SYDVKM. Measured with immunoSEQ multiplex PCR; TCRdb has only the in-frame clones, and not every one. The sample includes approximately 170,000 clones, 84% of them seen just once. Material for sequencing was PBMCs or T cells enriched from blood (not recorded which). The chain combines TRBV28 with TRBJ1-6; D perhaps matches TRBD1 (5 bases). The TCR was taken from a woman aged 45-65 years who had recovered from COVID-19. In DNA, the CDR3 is TGTGCCAGCAGTGCCGTGGGGCGTATTAACGGTTCACCCCTCCACTTT. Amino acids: CASSAVGRINGSPLHF.